The present TCR beta chain was sequenced within a study of blood T cell repertoires in COVID-19. The overall study: Donors in the United States, Italy and Spain gave samples during acute or convalescent COVID-19.

In the original workflow: Reference gene primer amplification gave nucleated cell count estimates. The protocol was immunoSEQ multiplex PCR, while the TCRdb copy is restricted to in-frame clones and leaves out a portion. V, J and clone size are those of that table, while D and trimming were read from the DNA. This table holds around 180,000 clones, roughly nine tenths found once. The sequence derives from a man between 65 and 80 years old with active or convalescent COVID-19. Sequenced: peripheral blood.

CDR3 in amino acids: CASSSSGTSGYSSYNEQFF. CDR3 nucleotides: TGTGCCAGCAGTTCATCCGGGACTAGCGGATACAGCTCCTACAATGAGCAGTTCTTC. J is TRBJ2-1 and V is TRBV7-9; TRBD2 matches at 11 bases. Germline V gene lookup returns CDR1 SEHNR and CDR2 FQNEAQ (reference sequence). V lost 6 bases and J lost 0; bases outside the gene matches: 13. This CDR3 contains 19 residues.